These 14 T cell receptor beta chains were all obtained from the same sample, sequenced in a study of cytomegalovirus exposure and HLA in healthy donors. Sequencing used immunoSEQ multiplex PCR; TCRdb keeps in-frame clones, though not all of them. The table shows just under 65,000 clones, with over 90% occurring only once. Sequencing was carried out using PBMCs. The source of these receptors is a woman aged 18-30 years in good health and CMV-seropositive.

This sequence joins TRBV6-5 and TRBJ2-7, with D maybe TRBD1 (6 bases). V lost 0 bases, J lost 4 bases, and 13 bases lay in between. The germline V gene has CDR1 MNHEY and CDR2 SVGAGI. The CDR3 covers 15 residues. The CDR3 loop is CASSYSGLGAYEQYF. The CDR3 nucleotides are TGTGCCAGCAGTTACTCAGGTCTGGGGGCGTACGAGCAGTACTTC.

This chain connects TRBV28 to TRBJ2-7, with D maybe TRBD1 (6 bases). From germline, CDR1 is MDHEN and CDR2 SYDVKM. Between the trimmed V and J ends, which lost 4 bases and 5 bases, there was a span of 12 bases. This CDR3 has 13 amino acids. The CDR3 coding sequence is TGTGCCAGCAGTTCCCCTCGACAGGACGAGCAGTACTTC. It is translated as CASSSPRQDEQYF.

The V call is TRBV9, the J call TRBJ1-3; a weak D match, TRBD1 (5 bases). V was trimmed by 4 bases and J by 0 bases, leaving 11 bases between them. From germline, CDR1 is SGDLS and CDR2 YYNGEE. The CDR3 has 15 amino acids. CDR3 loop: CASSQHQGSGNTIYF. CDR3 coding DNA: TGTGCCAGCAGCCAGCACCAGGGCTCTGGAAACACCATATATTTT.

The chain couples TRBV10-2 to TRBJ2-5; 8 bases align to TRBD2. The CDR3 is 18 amino acids. Germline-derived CDR1 and CDR2 are WSHSY and SAAADI. The trim removed 3 bases at V and 5 bases at J, leaving 17 bases unmatched. The CDR3 here is CASSDNSGALIQRETQYF. CDR3 coding DNA: TGCGCCAGCAGTGATAATAGCGGGGCGTTGATTCAGCGGGAGACCCAGTACTTC.

The chain employs TRBV15 and TRBJ2-7, with 7 bases lining up with TRBD2. The CDR3 runs 13 residues. Germline loops: CDR1 LNHNV, CDR2 YYDKDF (reference sequence). V shed 5 bases and J 3 bases; nucleotides not matched to a gene: 4. The CDR3 sequence: CATSLRGSYEQYF. In DNA, the CDR3 is TGTGCCACCAGCTTGCGGGGGAGCTACGAGCAGTACTTC.

This sequence joins TRBV27 and TRBJ2-7; 9 nucleotides agree with TRBD1. Germline CDR1 reads MNHEY; CDR2 reads SMNVEV (reference sequence). Losses at the gene ends were 5 bases for V and 4 bases for J; bases not matched to a gene: 18. This CDR3 has 18 amino acids. The chain's CDR3 is CASSPYKQTGGAGYEQYF. The CDR3 bases are TGTGCCAGCAGTCCTTATAAGCAAACAGGGGGCGCAGGTTACGAGCAGTACTTC.

The chain joins TRBV28 to TRBJ2-2; the match to TRBD2 covers 9 bases. CDR3 length: 16 residues. V shed 5 bases, J shed 1 base, and the junction held 5 bases outside the gene matches. Germline assignment: CDR1 MDHEN and CDR2 SYDVKM. In DNA, the CDR3 is TGTGCCAGCAGTCTCACGACTAGCGGGAACACCGGGGAGCTGTTTTTT. This encodes CASSLTTSGNTGELFF.

This chain uses TRBV28 with TRBJ1-2; D is ambiguous. The CDR3 is 13 residues long. Germline V gene lookup returns CDR1 MDHEN and CDR2 SYDVKM. V lost 7 bases and J 8 bases, leaving 17 bases between the germline ends. Here the CDR3 DNA reads TGTGCCAGCACCCTTGAGGGAGTCCGGGGCTACACCTTC. Amino acids: CASTLEGVRGYTF.

This clone was observed a single time. The junction shows a germline mismatch at one end, possibly a read error. CDR3 loop: CAGSPRDTIYF. CDR3 DNA: TGTGCCGGGAGCCCACGGGACACCATATATTTT. The rearrangement uses TRBV30 and TRBJ1-3; D not certain. The CDR3 sequence is 11 residues long. Germline CDR1 reads GTSNPN; CDR2 reads SVGIG (reference sequence).

The rearrangement joins TRBV14 to TRBJ1-1, with D unclear. Germline loops: CDR1 SGHDN, CDR2 FVKESK. V was pared by 0 bases and J by 1 base, with 3 bases between. The CDR3 is made up of 13 amino acids. CDR3: CASSQDRNTEAFF. The CDR3 DNA reads as TGTGCCAGCAGCCAAGACAGGAACACTGAAGCTTTCTTT.

This chain connects TRBV18 to TRBJ2-7, with 7 bases that match TRBD1. Germline V gene data show CDR1 as KGHSH and CDR2 as LQKENI. V lost 6 bases, J lost 8 bases, and 10 bases stayed unmatched. The length of the CDR3 is 13 residues. The CDR3 is CASSLEDRLKQYF. CDR3 DNA sequence: TGTGCCAGCTCTCTAGAGGACAGGCTCAAGCAGTACTTC.

This chain links TRBV7-9 with TRBJ2-1, with D possibly being TRBD2 (6 bases). V was cut by 4 bases and J by 1 base, with 17 bases left in between. Germline V gene lookup returns CDR1 SEHNR and CDR2 FQNEAQ (reference sequence). The CDR3 is 17 residues long. The DNA for the CDR3 is TGTGCCAGCAGCTACCCACTGACTAGACCGTCCTACAATGAGCAGTTCTTC. Encoded protein: CASSYPLTRPSYNEQFF.

The V call is TRBV30, the J call TRBJ1-3, with D tentatively TRBD1 (5 bases). The CDR3 length is 16 residues. The V gene's germline CDR1 is GTSNPN and CDR2 SVGIG (reference sequence). Trimming removed 2 bases from V and 3 bases from J, with 17 bases in between. The CDR3 bases are TGTGCCTGGAGTCCTCGGGGGGTCGCCTTTGGAAACACCATATATTTT. Its protein product is CAWSPRGVAFGNTIYF. Full variable domain (remainder filled in from reference TRBV30 and TRBJ1-3): SQTIHQWPATLVQPVGSPLSLECTVEGTSNPNLYWYRQAAGRGLQLLFYSVGIGQISSEVPQNLSASRPQDRQFILSSKKLLLSDSGFYLCAWSPRGVAFGNTIYFGEGSWLTVV.

The J gene is TRBJ2-7, the V gene TRBV29-1; the match to TRBD1 covers 7 bases. Germline loops: CDR1 SQVTM, CDR2 ANQGSEA. The CDR3 is made up of 12 amino acids. V shed 6 bases and J 5 bases; nucleotides not matched to a gene: 7. The CDR3 region has the DNA TGCAGCGTGGGGACAGTAGTCCACGAGCAGTACTTC. Amino acids: CSVGTVVHEQYF.